The 3 T cell receptor beta chains reported below all come from one sample, sequenced in a study of T-cell reconstitution after alpha-beta-depleted transplantation in children (dated by TCRdb to about 2016). Study-wide conclusions, independent of this receptor: Hyperexpanded clone frequencies declined over subsequent months; after one year, T-cell counts and TCRbeta diversity were mostly attributed to newly produced T cells.

The library was produced with PCR. Sequencing was carried out with an Illumina HiSeq 2500. TCR libraries were prepared with molecular barcoding, using unique molecular identifiers to normalize TCRbeta repertoire quantification. The public reads were run again by TCRdb, first through fastp at Q25 and then through MiXCR, and only productive beta chains were kept. Duplicate CDR3 protein sequences are folded into a single record with the most common DNA and genes. The sample table shows about 300,000 distinct CDR3 sequences, and nearly 8% are seen once. The ten largest account for approximately 8.2% of the sample. The sample's treatment or condition label, decoded: allogeneic hematopoietic cell transplantation with graft depleted of TCRalphabeta T cells and CD19 B cells. These receptors' antigens are unknown. Sequences were derived from peripheral blood, sampled 360 days after TCRalphabeta/CD19-depleted stem cell transplant. The receptor source for this set is a female patient aged 2 to 10 who had a stem cell transplant for Fanconi anemia, so the T cells may come from the graft donor.

This chain joins TRBV7-8 and TRBJ2-2, with D unresolved. Trimming took off 0 bases at V and 9 bases at J, with 14 bases between the two ends. Germline lookup yields CDR1 SGHVS and CDR2 FQNEAQ. This CDR3 is 15 amino acids long. The CDR3 spells CASSLARWSNRELFF. CDR3 sequence (DNA): TGTGCCAGCAGCTTAGCCCGTTGGAGTAACCGGGAGCTGTTTTTT.

Worth noting for this clonotype: A much larger clone is a single base away; this may be a read error. V usage is TRBV2 and J usage is TRBJ2-1; no firm D call. This CDR3 spans 17 amino acids. The V gene lost 0 bases and the J gene lost 3 bases, with 15 bases spanning the gap. Germline V gene data show CDR1 as SNHLY and CDR2 as FYNNEI. CDR3 DNA: TGTGCCAGCAGTGAAGCGCTCCTTAGAGTAGGCTACAATGAGCAGTTCTTC. Residues: CASSEALLRVGYNEQFF.

This clonotype was counted at least ten times. The chain has TRBV27 and TRBJ1-4; the match to TRBD1 covers 7 bases. The CDR3 is 13 amino acids. Germline lookup yields CDR1 MNHEY and CDR2 SMNVEV (reference sequence). Trimming took 6 bases from V and 4 from J; bases not matched to a gene: 2. CDR3 coding DNA: TGTGCCAGCAGCGACAGGGTTAATGAAAAACTGTTTTTT. Its protein is CASSDRVNEKLFF.